These T cell receptor beta chains were read from a single sample in a study of beta chain features in type 1 diabetes. Assay: immunoSEQ multiplex PCR; the TCRdb copy retains only in-frame clones and omits some. The sample has about 410,000 clones; approximately 14% are singletons. Material for sequencing was naive CD4+ T cells from blood. The source of these receptors is a man between 25 and 39 years old in good health. Each CDR3 is given with its conserved first and last residue. A D gene is named only where the DNA matches it firmly. The size of a clone is reported for some rows only, either as once, few or many, or as a class for expanded clones.

V: TRBV4-1
size: NA
D: NA
J: TRBJ2-3
DNA: TGCGCCAGCAGCCGACTTAGGGCCAGCACAGATACGCAGTATTTT
CDR3: CASSRLRASTDTQYF

V: TRBV30
size: many
D: TRBD2
J: TRBJ2-5
DNA: TGTGCCTGGAGTTTGAGGGAGGGCCGGACCCAGTACTTC
CDR3: CAWSLREGRTQYF

V: TRBV18
size: few
D: NA
J: TRBJ2-6
DNA: TGTGCCAGCTCACCAGTGCGTCGTACAGAGGCCGAGGCCAACGTCCTGACTTTC
CDR3: CASSPVRRTEAEANVLTF

V: TRBV7-9
size: few
D: TRBD1
J: TRBJ1-4
DNA: TGTGCCAGCAGCACCATCGGACAGGCAAATGAAAAACTGTTTTTT
CDR3: CASSTIGQANEKLFF

V: TRBV11-3
size: NA
D: TRBD1
J: TRBJ2-3
DNA: TGTGCCAGCAGCCAAACCGGGACAGGGGATACGCAGTATTTT
CDR3: CASSQTGTGDTQYF

V: TRBV18
size: NA
D: NA
J: TRBJ2-7
DNA: TGTGCCAGCTCGTACGGGGACTACGAGCAGTACTTC
CDR3: CASSYGDYEQYF

V: TRBV9
size: NA
D: TRBD1
J: TRBJ2-6
DNA: TGTGCCAGCAGCGCCACAGGGGGCAGCACTGGGGCCAACGTCCTGACTTTC
CDR3: CASSATGGSTGANVLTF

V: TRBV7-2
size: few
D: TRBD2
J: TRBJ2-3
DNA: TGTGCCAGCAGCTCGGCCCTAGCGGGGGGAGCGGATACGCAGTATTTT
CDR3: CASSSALAGGADTQYF

V: TRBV9
size: NA
D: NA
J: TRBJ2-3
DNA: TGTGCCAGCAGCGTAGGCCGGTTAGTCACAGATACGCAGTATTTT
CDR3: CASSVGRLVTDTQYF

V: TRBV7-6
size: few
D: NA
J: TRBJ2-6
DNA: TGTGCCAGCAGCTTCCCCCGGGGCTCTGGGGCCAACGTCCTGACTTTC
CDR3: CASSFPRGSGANVLTF

V: TRBV9
size: NA
D: NA
J: TRBJ2-3
DNA: TGTGCCAGCAGCGTGAATCCCAGCCACACAGATACGCAGTATTTT
CDR3: CASSVNPSHTDTQYF

V: TRBV6-1
size: few
D: NA
J: TRBJ1-2
DNA: TGTGCCAGCAGTCCAATGTGGGATAGCTATGGCTACACCTTC
CDR3: CASSPMWDSYGYTF

V: TRBV5-4
size: few
D: NA
J: TRBJ2-5
DNA: TGTGCCAGCAGCTTGCCCGGCAGGGTGAAGGAGACCCAGTACTTC
CDR3: CASSLPGRVKETQYF

V: TRBV7-9
size: NA
D: TRBD2
J: TRBJ2-5
DNA: TGTGCCAGCAGCCGCCGGGACTACGCATTACAAGAGACCCAGTACTTC
CDR3: CASSRRDYALQETQYF

V: TRBV7-9
size: few
D: NA
J: TRBJ2-1
DNA: TGTGCCAGCAGCCCCGGGCTACACAATGAGCAGTTCTTC
CDR3: CASSPGLHNEQFF

V: TRBV7-9
size: few
D: NA
J: TRBJ2-5
DNA: TGTGCCAGCAGCTTATTACTCCCACGGCTACAAGAGACCCAGTACTTC
CDR3: CASSLLLPRLQETQYF

V: TRBV30
size: NA
D: TRBD2
J: TRBJ2-5
DNA: TGTGCCTGGAGTGTACTAGCGGGAGCAGAGACCCAGTACTTC
CDR3: CAWSVLAGAETQYF

V: TRBV7-3
size: NA
D: TRBD2
J: TRBJ2-1
DNA: TGTGCCAGCAGCCCTAGCGGGAGGGATTCCTACAATGAGCAGTTCTTC
CDR3: CASSPSGRDSYNEQFF

V: TRBV30
size: NA
D: NA
J: TRBJ1-1
DNA: TGTGCCTGGACTCAGTTGCGGGGTAGGGTCACTGAAGCTTTCTTT
CDR3: CAWTQLRGRVTEAFF

V: TRBV9
size: few
D: TRBD2
J: TRBJ2-3
DNA: TGTGCCAGCAGCGGCCTAGCGGGCCCAGATACGCAGTATTTT
CDR3: CASSGLAGPDTQYF

V: TRBV4-3
size: NA
D: TRBD1
J: TRBJ1-6
DNA: TGCGCCAGCAGCCACGTTACAGGGGGAATAGTTATTTCACCCCTCCACTTT
CDR3: CASSHVTGGIVISPLHF

V: TRBV4-1
size: few
D: NA
J: TRBJ2-5
DNA: TGCGCCAGCAGCCAAGGGGCGGCGGGAGAGACCCAGTACTTC
CDR3: CASSQGAAGETQYF

V: TRBV7-9
size: few
D: NA
J: TRBJ1-4
DNA: TGTGCCAGCAGCTTAGCAGGATTAGGAGATGAAAAACTGTTTTTT
CDR3: CASSLAGLGDEKLFF

V: TRBV29-1
size: NA
D: NA
J: TRBJ1-5
DNA: TGCAGCGTTGGGGACAATAGCAATCAGCCCCAGCATTTT
CDR3: CSVGDNSNQPQHF

V: TRBV30
size: many
D: NA
J: TRBJ2-1
DNA: TGTGCCTGGAGTGGGAGGGAGTCTCGTGAGCAGTTCTTC
CDR3: CAWSGRESREQFF

V: TRBV4-1
size: NA
D: TRBD2
J: TRBJ2-3
DNA: TGCGCCAGCAGCCAAGACGGAGCGGGGGCCCAGGCAGATACGCAGTATTTT
CDR3: CASSQDGAGAQADTQYF

V: TRBV27
size: NA
D: NA
J: TRBJ2-6
DNA: TGTGCCAGGACCTTTTGGGGGTCGACTAAATCTGGGGCCAACGTCCTGACTTTC
CDR3: CARTFWGSTKSGANVLTF

V: TRBV7-7
size: few
D: NA
J: TRBJ2-7
DNA: TGTGCCAGCAGCTTAGGACCACAAGTGGAGCAGTACTTC
CDR3: CASSLGPQVEQYF

V: TRBV5-1
size: few
D: NA
J: TRBJ2-3
DNA: TGCGCCAGCAGCTTGGGTGGGGCAGATACGCAGTATTTT
CDR3: CASSLGGADTQYF

V: TRBV5-1
size: few
D: TRBD1
J: TRBJ2-5
DNA: TGCGCCAGCAGACCGGACAGGGATAAAGAGACCCAGTACTTC
CDR3: CASRPDRDKETQYF

V: TRBV5-4
size: NA
D: NA
J: TRBJ2-7
DNA: TGTGCCAGCAGCTTCGAGATAGCGGAGCCCTACGAGCAGTACTTC
CDR3: CASSFEIAEPYEQYF

V: TRBV27
size: NA
D: NA
J: TRBJ2-7
DNA: TGTGCCAGCAGTTTATCAGGGGGCGCTAGCGGCTACGAGCAGTACTTC
CDR3: CASSLSGGASGYEQYF

V: TRBV5-4
size: few
D: NA
J: TRBJ1-6
DNA: TGTGCCAGCAGCTTGGCCAGCTCCTATAATTCACCCCTCCACTTT
CDR3: CASSLASSYNSPLHF

V: TRBV6-5
size: NA
D: NA
J: TRBJ1-5
DNA: TGTGCCAGCAGTGGCTTCTCAGGGAATCAGCCCCAGCATTTT
CDR3: CASSGFSGNQPQHF

V: TRBV7-2
size: few
D: NA
J: TRBJ1-4
DNA: TGTGCCAGCAGCCAGGTCGGCCAGGCTAATGAAAAACTGTTTTTT
CDR3: CASSQVGQANEKLFF

V: TRBV11-2
size: few
D: NA
J: TRBJ2-3
DNA: TGTGCCAGCAGCTCCCTGGTGGCTAGAACAGATACGCAGTATTTT
CDR3: CASSSLVARTDTQYF

V: TRBV5-4
size: few
D: NA
J: TRBJ2-5
DNA: TGTGCCAGCAGCCCGGACCAAGAGACCCAGTACTTC
CDR3: CASSPDQETQYF

V: TRBV5-1
size: few
D: TRBD1
J: TRBJ1-2
DNA: TGCGCCAGCAGCGGACAGGGTGATGGCTACACCTTC
CDR3: CASSGQGDGYTF

V: TRBV7-7
size: few
D: TRBD1
J: TRBJ2-4
DNA: TGTGCCAGCAGCTTGGGACAGGGGGACATTCAGTACTTC
CDR3: CASSLGQGDIQYF

V: TRBV13
size: few
D: NA
J: TRBJ2-5
DNA: TGTGCCAGCAGCATATCCGGGACTCCAAAAGGTGGCCAAGAGACCCAGTACTTC
CDR3: CASSISGTPKGGQETQYF

V: TRBV7-2
size: few
D: NA
J: TRBJ2-5
DNA: TGTGCCAGCAGCTTGGGCCGGTGGGAGACCCAGTACTTC
CDR3: CASSLGRWETQYF

V: TRBV13
size: few
D: NA
J: TRBJ2-5
DNA: TGTGCCAGCAGCACCCCTCGAGGGTTCCAAGAGACCCAGTACTTC
CDR3: CASSTPRGFQETQYF

V: TRBV14
size: few
D: NA
J: TRBJ2-3
DNA: TGTGCCAGCAGCCAAGTCGCCAACACAGATACGCAGTATTTT
CDR3: CASSQVANTDTQYF

V: TRBV7-2
size: few
D: NA
J: TRBJ2-5
DNA: TGTGCCAGCAGCTTATCAGGGGTTGAGACCCAGTACTTC
CDR3: CASSLSGVETQYF

V: TRBV6-5
size: NA
D: NA
J: TRBJ2-1
DNA: TGTGCCAGCAGTGCACGATACAATGAGCAGTTCTTC
CDR3: CASSARYNEQFF

V: TRBV21-1
size: few
D: NA
J: TRBJ2-7
DNA: TGTGCCAGCAGCAAAGAATGGCCTACTAGCGGTGAATCCTACGAGCAGTACTTC
CDR3: CASSKEWPTSGESYEQYF

V: TRBV6-1
size: NA
D: TRBD2
J: TRBJ2-5
DNA: TGTGCCAGCAGTCCCGGAACTAGCGGGAGGGAGACCCAGTACTTC
CDR3: CASSPGTSGRETQYF

V: TRBV6-1
size: NA
D: NA
J: TRBJ2-1
DNA: TGTGCCAGCAGTGTAGCCAGGCGGGATGAGCAGTTCTTC
CDR3: CASSVARRDEQFF

V: TRBV7-2
size: NA
D: TRBD1
J: TRBJ2-5
DNA: TGTGCCAGCAGCTCGGACAGGGCCAGGACCCAGTACTTC
CDR3: CASSSDRARTQYF